A single sample gave rise to the 26 T cell receptor beta chains below, sequenced in a study of shared clonotypes between healthy human individuals. Some clones are missing from TCRdb's copy, which holds only in-frame ones; the method was immunoSEQ multiplex PCR. The sample consists of around 2.5 million clones, 80% to 95% of them appearing once. Sequences were obtained from naive CD4+ T cells from PBMCs. Subset reported: CD45RA+ positively selected. Every receptor here comes from a man between 18 and 29 years old in good health. Some clones in this sample may be carry-over from other donors' samples.

The V call is TRBV5-1, the J call TRBJ2-3; 8 bases align to TRBD2. CDR1 is SGHRS and CDR2 is YFSETQ in the germline V gene. The CDR3 extends over 15 amino acids. Trimming removed 3 bases from V and 2 bases from J; junction bases left unmatched: 5. The CDR3 protein is CASSSLAGNTDTQYF. The DNA of the CDR3 is TGCGCCAGCAGCTCTCTAGCGGGTAACACAGATACGCAGTATTTT.

The rearrangement joins TRBV11-2 to TRBJ2-5, with 8 bases aligning to TRBD1. The germline V gene has CDR1 SGHAT and CDR2 FQNNGV. This CDR3 contains 16 residues. V dropped 5 bases and J dropped 2; count of bases not matched to a gene: 10. The CDR3 DNA follows: TGTGCCAGCAGCCTTAACTCCGGGACAGGACAAGAGACCCAGTACTTC. It codes for CASSLNSGTGQETQYF.

This clone was detected once. The V gene is TRBV27, the J gene TRBJ1-1, with 7 nucleotides matching TRBD1. Trimming at V came to 3 bases and at J to 8 bases, leaving 9 bases not matched to a gene. The CDR3 totals 14 residues. CDR1 and CDR2 (germline): MNHEY, SMNVEV (reference sequence). Written as DNA, the CDR3 is TGTGCCAGCAGTTTTCGACAGGGTTTTGAGGAAGCTTTCTTT. The encoded protein is CASSFRQGFEEAFF.

The chain links TRBV14 to TRBJ2-1, with a tentative D call TRBD1 (6 bases). V was trimmed by 3 bases and J by 3 bases, leaving 12 bases between them. The length of the CDR3 is 15 residues. Germline V gene data show CDR1 as SGHDN and CDR2 as FVKESK. The CDR3 region has the DNA TGTGCCAGCAGCCAGAGGGGACATAACTACAATGAGCAGTTCTTC. Translation: CASSQRGHNYNEQFF.

The sample holds one count of this clone. The CDR3 spells CASGLGGAGDVAKEQFF. In DNA, the CDR3 is TGTGCTAGTGGTTTAGGGGGGGCGGGAGACGTTGCGAAGGAGCAGTTCTTC. The V gene is TRBV12-5, the J gene TRBJ2-1, with a weak D call TRBD2 (7 bases). V was cut by 3 bases and J by 10 bases, with 25 bases left in between. The CDR3 spans 17 residues. Germline values: CDR1 LGHNT, CDR2 FRNRAP.

This chain uses TRBV12-5 with TRBJ2-1; no clear D gene. Per the germline V gene, CDR1 is LGHNT and CDR2 is FRNRAP. CDR3 length: 13 residues. Trimming took 1 base from V and 8 from J, leaving 9 bases between them. The CDR3: CASGLGLRDEQFF. The CDR3 DNA sequence: TGTGCTAGTGGTTTGGGTCTCCGGGATGAGCAGTTCTTC.

V is TRBV6-1 and J is TRBJ1-5; no clear D. V lost 2 bases, J lost 8 bases, and 16 bases lay in between. The length of the CDR3 is 15 residues. CDR1 and CDR2 from the germline V gene are MNHNS and SASEGT. CDR3 residues: CASSEMGSLVEPQHF. In DNA form, the CDR3 reads TGTGCCAGCAGTGAAATGGGATCCCTCGTGGAGCCCCAGCATTTT.

This chain joins TRBV29-1 and TRBJ2-3; tentatively, D is TRBD1 or TRBD2 (5 bases each). The CDR3 consists of 12 residues. Germline V gene sequence: CDR1 SQVTM, CDR2 ANQGSEA. V lost 5 bases, J lost 4 bases, and 10 bases lay in between. The CDR3 DNA reads as TGCAGCGTTTCGGGGCAGTCAGATACGCAGTATTTT. As protein: CSVSGQSDTQYF.

V gene TRBV13 combines with J gene TRBJ1-2; D gene unclear. Germline CDR1 reads PRHDT; CDR2 reads FYEKMQ (reference sequence). Trimming removed 3 bases from V and 6 bases from J, with 11 bases in between. This CDR3 contains 13 residues. CDR3 coding DNA: TGTGCCAGCAGCTTTGGCAGGTTTAATGGCTACACCTTC. It translates to CASSFGRFNGYTF.

Remarks on this clone: A junction boundary mismatches the germline segment, possibly from a read error. V and J are TRBV4-2 and TRBJ2-7; TRBD2 aligns across 10 bases. This CDR3 region has 13 residues. From germline, CDR1 is LGHNA and CDR2 YNFKEQ. The CDR3 coding sequence is TGTGCCAGCAGCCAAGCGGCAGCGGGGGGGGTTAACTTC. This translates into CASSQAAAGGVNF.

This sequence joins TRBV6-1 and TRBJ2-6; D not certain. V shed 7 bases and J shed 3 bases, with 13 bases lying between them. The CDR3 is made up of 15 amino acids. Germline V gene data show CDR1 as MNHNS and CDR2 as SASEGT. The DNA for the CDR3 is TGTGCCAGCAAAATTGGTCTGCTTGGGGCCAACGTCCTGACTTTC. It specifies CASKIGLLGANVLTF.

The CDR3 region is CASTGAEFSGANVLTF. The CDR3, as DNA: TGTGCCAGCACGGGAGCAGAATTCTCTGGGGCCAACGTCCTGACTTTC. The J gene is TRBJ2-6, the V gene TRBV7-7, with D possibly being TRBD2 (6 bases). Germline V gene data show CDR1 as SSHAT and CDR2 as FNYEAQ (reference sequence). V was clipped by 7 bases and J by 0 bases, with 13 bases between them. This CDR3 comprises 16 residues.

This clone was found once. The rearrangement uses TRBV5-1 and TRBJ2-2; D is unclear. From germline, CDR1 is SGHRS and CDR2 YFSETQ. CDR3 length: 13 amino acids. Trimming took off 4 bases at V and 9 bases at J, with 13 bases between the two ends. The DNA for the CDR3 is TGCGCCAGCAGCGTGGTTAGGTCGTGGGAGCTGTTTTTT. Translation: CASSVVRSWELFF.

The chain carries TRBV5-1 and TRBJ1-2, with 8 positions matching TRBD1. V shed 4 bases and J 3 bases; nucleotides not matched to a gene: 8. The CDR3 has 15 residues. Looked up from germline, CDR1 is SGHRS and CDR2 is YFSETQ. The CDR3 spells CASSQGQGYYYGYTF. The DNA for the CDR3 is TGCGCCAGCAGCCAAGGACAGGGTTATTACTATGGCTACACCTTC.

The chain joins TRBV5-6 to TRBJ2-7; D is undetermined. Per the germline V gene, CDR1 is SGHDT and CDR2 is YYEEEE. Trimming left V 2 bases short and J 2 bases short, with 5 bases between. The CDR3 spans 12 residues. The CDR3 DNA sequence: TGTGCCAGCAGCTTCGGCCCCTACGAGCAGTACTTC. Amino acid sequence: CASSFGPYEQYF.

The chain combines TRBV28 with TRBJ1-1; 11 positions match TRBD1. The junction had 5 bases not matched to a gene; V was cut back by 4 bases and J by 4 bases. The germline V gene encodes CDR1 MDHEN and CDR2 SYDVKM. The CDR3 contains 15 residues. CDR3 DNA sequence: TGTGCCAGCAGTTCCGGGACAGGGGGTTTCACTGAAGCTTTCTTT. As protein: CASSSGTGGFTEAFF.

The chain has TRBV30 and TRBJ1-5, with no clear D. The CDR3 totals 13 residues. The V gene's germline CDR1 is GTSNPN and CDR2 SVGIG (reference sequence). The V end was cut by 1 base, the J end by 3 bases, with 7 bases between. The CDR3 region has the DNA TGTGCCTGGAGTGAGGGATTCAATCAGCCCCAGCATTTT. Translating gives CAWSEGFNQPQHF.

CDR3 DNA sequence: TGCGCCAGCAGCCCGGGGGTTTTTAACGAGCAGTACTTC. Translated, it gives CASSPGVFNEQYF. V is TRBV5-1 and J is TRBJ2-7, with D maybe TRBD2 (6 bases). Per germline, CDR1 SGHRS and CDR2 YFSETQ. This CDR3 has 13 residues. Trimming took 4 bases from V and 5 from J, leaving 13 bases between them.

In DNA form, the CDR3 reads TGTGCCAGCAGCCCCCGGGACAGGGGGCCCGAGCAGTACTTC. Protein: CASSPRDRGPEQYF. This rearrangement joins TRBV5-6 to TRBJ2-7, with 12 bases identical to TRBD1. V lost 4 bases and J lost 6; bases outside the gene matches: 5. There are 14 residues in the CDR3. Per the germline V gene, CDR1 is SGHDT and CDR2 is YYEEEE.

This clone showed up just once. V is TRBV4-1 and J is TRBJ2-7; no definite D call. The germline V gene encodes CDR1 MGHRA and CDR2 YSYEKL. The CDR3 totals 12 residues. Trimming left V 3 bases short and J 7 bases short, with 10 bases between. DNA for the CDR3: TGCGCCAGCAGCCATCCTGGACGGGAGCAGTACTTC. Its protein product is CASSHPGREQYF.

The rearrangement links TRBV9 to TRBJ2-1; the match to TRBD2 covers 12 bases. V lost 6 bases, J lost 9 bases, and 10 bases stayed unmatched. The CDR3 has 15 amino acids. Germline CDR1 SGDLS, CDR2 YYNGEE. The DNA for the CDR3 is TGTGCCAGCAATCTAGCGGGAGGGCTTAGCGGTGAGCAGTTCTTC. This encodes CASNLAGGLSGEQFF.

This chain joins TRBV7-3 and TRBJ1-3; unclear D gene. Germline V gene lookup returns CDR1 SGHTA and CDR2 FQGTGA. The CDR3 is made up of 16 amino acids. Trimming left V 5 bases short and J 3 bases short, with 17 bases between. CDR3 nucleotide sequence: TGTGCCAGCAGCCTTGGCCGCAACCTTGGTGGAAACACCATATATTTT. Translating gives CASSLGRNLGGNTIYF.

The chain recombines TRBV5-6 with TRBJ2-7; D not certain. The germline CDR1 and CDR2 sequences are SGHDT and YYEEEE. The CDR3 spans 11 residues. V dropped 5 bases and J dropped 5 bases, with 8 bases sitting between them. In DNA form, the CDR3 reads TGTGCCAGCAGTCAAGGTAACGAGCAGTACTTC. As protein: CASSQGNEQYF.

V and J are TRBV14 and TRBJ2-7; D is unresolved. Germline loops: CDR1 SGHDN, CDR2 FVKESK. Trimming took off 4 bases at V and 4 bases at J, with 17 bases between the two ends. The CDR3 has 15 residues. For the CDR3, the DNA is TGTGCCAGCAGCCGCGGTGTGGGAATGTCGTACGAGCAGTACTTC. Amino acids: CASSRGVGMSYEQYF.

V gene TRBV6-1 combines with J gene TRBJ1-2, with a possible D match to TRBD1 (5 bases). The CDR3 runs to 13 residues. The germline V gene has CDR1 MNHNS and CDR2 SASEGT. With 6 bases removed from V and 7 bases from J, the gap between germline ends came to 15 bases. DNA of the CDR3: TGTGCCAGCAGGAACGGGGGTATTCGTGGCTACACCTTC. This translates into CASRNGGIRGYTF.

The J gene is TRBJ2-7, the V gene TRBV28, with D unresolved. The germline gives CDR1 MDHEN, CDR2 SYDVKM. The germline V and J ends were trimmed by 7 bases and 5 bases, with 9 bases remaining between them. This CDR3 has 11 amino acids. CDR3 nucleotides: TGTGCCAGCATGGCCACGGACGAGCAGTACTTC. Amino acids: CASMATDEQYF.